Reported below is one TCR beta chain. Its antigen is as yet unknown. The data were obtained in a study of T cells in Graves' hyperthyroidism and ophthalmopathy. Turning to the study itself: Prior to any treatment, at the point of initial diagnosis, peripheral blood was collected. Overall study findings and caveats: Onset of ophthalmopathy came a median approximately 6.9 months after the model predicted it.

Researchers amplified the TCR beta CDR3 regions from RNA transcripts. Initially, a first-round RT-PCR of the TCR CDR3 employed the HTBI primer set. TCRdb reprocessed the multiplex PCR reads with MiXCR, giving one entry per CDR3 protein. The sample holds 360,000 or so distinct CDR3 sequences, over 15% seen once. The germline gives CDR1 KGHSH, CDR2 LQKENI. The V gene lost 2 bases and the J gene lost 2 bases, with 10 bases spanning the gap. This CDR3 is 14 amino acids long. Sequencing used blood. The V call is TRBV18, the J call TRBJ2-7; a weak D match, TRBD1 (5 bases). This clonotype originated in a woman aged 18 to 35 with Graves' hyperthyroidism. CDR3 loop: CASSPSGNPYEQYF. In nucleotides, the CDR3 is TGTGCCAGCTCACCATCAGGGAATCCCTACGAGCAGTACTTC.